The TCR beta chain described here comes from a study of blood T cell repertoires in COVID-19 (dated by TCRdb to the early 2020s). As for the study more broadly: The collaborator samples originated in the United States, Italy and Spain and spanned the acute and convalescent phases of COVID-19. The material from the prospective study consisted of cDNA or gDNA derived from T cells, B-cell-depleted T cells, or PBMCs. Deeply sampled blood TCRbeta repertoires from subjects exposed to, actively infected with, or recovered from COVID-19 were included in the dataset. The repertoires were released in a freely available public database intended as a resource for research on the immune response to SARS-CoV-2. The samples were drawn from the first 160 participants of the ongoing ImmuneRACE study and from 1,254 subjects provided by 6 global collaborators. A de-identified subject ID, COVID-19 status, age in years and sex were almost always included in the sample metadata. Where HLA class I and class II types were available, the types were taken from metadata supplied by the sample provider, not from assay-based typing.

A second Seattle source provided samples from volunteer blood donors who had recovered from COVID-19. Each collaborating institution followed its own protocols to collect whole blood in K2EDTA tubes. Collaborator samples were shipped for TCRbeta analysis as frozen whole blood, isolated PBMCs, or DNA extracted from either sample type. To note about this clone: The antigen this receptor binds is unknown. No per-base quality is available; no much larger clone lies one base away.

TCRbeta CDR3 regions were amplified from genomic DNA using the immunoSEQ Assay, a bias-controlled multiplex PCR. The authors' analysis ran thus. The number of nucleated cells in each sample was estimated by amplification of reference gene primers within the assay. To quantify the absolute abundance of each unique TCRbeta CDR3 rearrangement, sequence reads were collapsed and filtered. For each sample, productive Simpson clonality was calculated by taking the square root of Simpson's diversity index across productive rearrangements. This is the immuneACCESS table as TCRdb keeps it, with only in-frame sequences that have V and J called. A part of the clones is gone; compared with another copy, unresolved V genes explain less than half, and the rest is unexplained. That table furnishes V, J and clone size, whereas the DNA furnished D and trimming. The sample table holds some 250,000 clones, of which around 87% were seen once. Clones ranked in the top ten supply around 2.9% of the sample.

Study-wide findings and limitations: Clinical and demographic metadata were provided uncurated, with the amount varying by source and participant.

From the cysteine up to the phenylalanine, the CDR3 has a length of 14 residues. The DNA shown is the 42-base CDR3, in frame from base 1. This TCR was recovered from a woman aged 25 to 39 who had recovered from COVID-19. Sequenced material: peripheral blood. Here the chain combines TRBV12-1 and TRBJ2-7; TRBD2, the D gene given by the table, was not confirmed from the DNA. TRBV12-1 is given as a pseudogene. The CDR3 has the sequence CASSAPRVSYEQYF. The DNA sequence is TGTGCCAGCAGCGCCCCCCGGGTATCCTACGAGCAGTACTTC.